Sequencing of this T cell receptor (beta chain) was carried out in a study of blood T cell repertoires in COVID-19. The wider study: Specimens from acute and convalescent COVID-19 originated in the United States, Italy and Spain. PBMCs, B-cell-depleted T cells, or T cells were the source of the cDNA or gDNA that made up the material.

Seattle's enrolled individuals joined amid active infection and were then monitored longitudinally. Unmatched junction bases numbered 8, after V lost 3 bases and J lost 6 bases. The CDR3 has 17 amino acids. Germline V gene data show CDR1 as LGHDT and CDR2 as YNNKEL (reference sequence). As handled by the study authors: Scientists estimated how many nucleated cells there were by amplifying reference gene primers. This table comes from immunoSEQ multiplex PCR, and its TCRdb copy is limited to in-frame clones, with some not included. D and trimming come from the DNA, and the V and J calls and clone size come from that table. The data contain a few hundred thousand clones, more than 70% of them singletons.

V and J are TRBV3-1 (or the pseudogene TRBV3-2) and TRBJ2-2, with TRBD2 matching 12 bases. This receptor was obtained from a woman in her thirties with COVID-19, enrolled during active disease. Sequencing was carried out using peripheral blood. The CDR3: CASSQVTSGRLSGELFF. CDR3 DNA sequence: TGTGCCAGCAGCCAGGTCACTAGCGGGAGGTTGTCCGGGGAGCTGTTTTTT.